This record looks at one T cell receptor (beta chain) sequence and its context. Antigen specificity is unknown. This entry is derived from a study of T cells in narcolepsy. Study-level results: Comparing one patient's CSF and blood CD4+ clonotypes highlighted HCRT- and TRIB2-specific autoreactive clonotypes.

The CDR3 is made up of 12 amino acids. Germline loops: CDR1 GTSNPN, CDR2 SVGIG (reference sequence). Trimming pared 0 bases from V and 2 bases from J, leaving 1 base between. Libraries were prepared by immunoSEQ multiplex PCR; TCRdb keeps only in-frame clonotypes and omits some of them. The repertoire consists of 15,000 to 20,000 clones, with approximately 84% occurring once and the leading ten covering under 0.8%. The clonotype comes from a human donor in good health. Sequencing was done on a sample of memory (CD45RA-) CD4+ T cells from blood. This chain connects TRBV30 to TRBJ2-2, with D unresolved. The CDR3 region has the DNA TGTGCCTGGAGTGTAAACACCGGGGAGCTGTTTTTT. This sequence encodes CAWSVNTGELFF.